Following are 23 T cell receptor beta chains from one sample sequenced in a study of blood T cell repertoires in COVID-19. The table came from immunoSEQ multiplex PCR; TCRdb's copy has only in-frame clones and leaves some out. In the table there are approximately 140,000 clones, roughly 84% of which are singletons. Sequenced material: PBMCs or T cells enriched from blood (not recorded which). The receptors come from a woman aged 50 to 65 who had been exposed to COVID-19.

This chain links TRBV5-4 with TRBJ1-2, with TRBD1 as a possible D gene (6 bases). Per the germline V gene, CDR1 is SGHNT and CDR2 is YYREEE (reference sequence). The V end was cut by 4 bases, the J end by 2 bases, with 12 bases between. The CDR3 extends over 14 amino acids. DNA for the CDR3: TGTGCCAGCAGCCGCCCCGGACAGAACTATGGCTACACCTTC. Its translation is CASSRPGQNYGYTF.

A few counts support this clone. V and J are TRBV30 and TRBJ1-4, with D unclear. V was cut by 0 bases and J by 7 bases, with 6 bases left in between. Germline CDR1 and CDR2: GTSNPN and SVGIG (reference sequence). The CDR3 has 12 amino acids. Here the CDR3 DNA reads TGTGCCTGGAGTGTACAGACTGAAAAACTGTTTTTT. Its translation is CAWSVQTEKLFF. The full variable domain, in which reference TRBV30 and TRBJ1-4 provide the parts outside the CDR3, is SQTIHQWPATLVQPVGSPLSLECTVEGTSNPNLYWYRQAAGRGLQLLFYSVGIGQISSEVPQNLSASRPQDRQFILSSKKLLLSDSGFYLCAWSVQTEKLFFGSGTQLSVL.

J is TRBJ1-2 and V is TRBV6-5; 8 bases align to TRBD1. The V and J ends lost 2 bases and 3 bases, in that order; junction bases with no gene match: 5. The length of the CDR3 is 15 residues. Germline CDR1 MNHEY, CDR2 SVGAGI. CDR3 sequence: CASSYRAGGHYGYTF. The DNA for the CDR3 is TGTGCCAGCAGTTACCGGGCAGGGGGCCACTATGGCTACACCTTC.

The chain joins TRBV27 to TRBJ1-3, with a weak D call TRBD1 (6 bases). V was shortened by 1 base and J by 2 bases, with 21 bases between the two germline ends. The CDR3 runs to 19 residues. Germline V gene sequence: CDR1 MNHEY, CDR2 SMNVEV (reference sequence). This CDR3 is CASSLYYVGAGGPGNTIYF. The CDR3 DNA is TGTGCCAGCAGTTTATATTATGTAGGGGCCGGGGGGCCTGGAAACACCATATATTTT.

The chain recombines TRBV6-4 with TRBJ2-3; TRBD2 matches at 16 bases. The CDR3 has 18 amino acids. With V trimmed by 0 bases and J by 4 bases, 4 bases remained unmatched. From germline, CDR1 is MRHNA and CDR2 SNTAGT. CDR3 sequence: CASSDSGTSGGAPDTQYF. CDR3 coding DNA: TGTGCCAGCAGTGACTCCGGGACTAGCGGGGGGGCCCCAGATACGCAGTATTTT.

The J gene is TRBJ1-1, the V gene TRBV5-1, with D unresolved. The germline gives CDR1 SGHRS, CDR2 YFSETQ. Deletions cut 6 bases from V and 2 bases from J, with 14 bases between. This CDR3 contains 14 residues. The CDR3 DNA is TGCGCCAGCACCCCCGTCGGGTCAAACACTGAAGCTTTCTTT. Its translation: CASTPVGSNTEAFF.

The chain combines TRBV6-2 or TRBV6-3 with TRBJ2-2, with D perhaps matching TRBD1 (6 bases). Germline CDR1 is MNHEY and CDR2 is SVGEGT. Trimming cost V 4 bases and J 5 bases, with 8 bases left between them. The CDR3 has 13 residues. CDR3 protein: CASSSGVTGELFF. The CDR3 DNA sequence: TGTGCCAGCAGTTCAGGGGTGACCGGGGAGCTGTTTTTT.

This rearrangement joins TRBV5-1 to TRBJ2-6, with D hard to call. V dropped 4 bases and J dropped 0 bases, with 5 bases sitting between them. Per germline, CDR1 SGHRS and CDR2 YFSETQ. The CDR3 covers 14 residues. CDR3 DNA: TGCGCCAGCAGCCTGTCCTCTGGGGCCAACGTCCTGACTTTC. Its protein is CASSLSSGANVLTF.

As DNA, the CDR3 is TGTGCCAGCAGTGACAGGGGTGGGTCACCCCTCCACTTT. Its translation: CASSDRGGSPLHF. V and J are TRBV6-4 and TRBJ1-6; TRBD1 might be the D (5 bases). In germline, CDR1 is MRHNA, CDR2 SNTAGT. The CDR3 loop spans 13 amino acids. The V gene lost 2 bases and the J gene lost 10 bases, with 9 bases spanning the gap.

The rearrangement uses TRBV27 and TRBJ1-1; no clear D gene. Between the trimmed V and J ends, which lost 5 bases and 5 bases, there was a span of 12 bases. The CDR3 length is 13 residues. CDR1 is MNHEY and CDR2 is SMNVEV in the germline V gene (reference sequence). The CDR3 DNA is TGTGCCAGCAGTAACGGCGCGGGGACTGAAGCTTTCTTT. Amino acid sequence: CASSNGAGTEAFF.

This clone was counted a single time. The chain employs TRBV7-9 and TRBJ2-5, with TRBD1 matching 10 bases. The junction had 5 bases not matched to a gene; V was cut back by 4 bases and J by 3 bases. This CDR3 comprises 15 residues. Germline V gives CDR1 SEHNR, CDR2 FQNEAQ (reference sequence). CDR3 bases: TGTGCCAGCAGCTGGGGGACAGGGGCCGAAGAGACCCAGTACTTC. Translation gives CASSWGTGAEETQYF.

This clone was recorded a few times. V is TRBV5-1 and J is TRBJ1-3; TRBD1 aligns across 7 bases. The CDR3 runs 14 residues. After removal of 0 bases from V and 4 bases from J, the junction contained 1 base not matched to a gene. CDR1 and CDR2 (germline): SGHRS, YFSETQ. The CDR3 DNA sequence: TGCGCCAGCAGCTTGGACAGGGGAGGAAACACCATATATTTT. This translates into CASSLDRGGNTIYF.

The chain is built from TRBV4-2 and TRBJ1-4, with 7 bases that match TRBD1. The CDR3 totals 14 residues. Germline V gene sequence: CDR1 LGHNA, CDR2 YNFKEQ. With V trimmed by 4 bases and J by 11 bases, 10 bases remained unmatched. In DNA, the CDR3 is TGTGCCAGCAGCCGCGACAGGGTTATTAACAAACTGTTTTTT. This gives the protein CASSRDRVINKLFF.

This sequence joins TRBV25-1 and TRBJ2-1; the match to TRBD2 covers 8 bases. In germline, CDR1 is MGHDK, CDR2 SYGVNS. After removal of 4 bases from V and 3 bases from J, the junction contained 2 bases not matched to a gene. The CDR3 runs 14 residues. The CDR3 sequence is CASSVGRDYNEQFF. DNA for the CDR3: TGTGCCAGCAGTGTCGGGAGGGACTACAATGAGCAGTTCTTC. Full variable domain (outside the CDR3, taken from reference TRBV25-1 and TRBJ2-1): EADIYQTPRYLVIGTGKKITLECSQTMGHDKMYWYQQDPGMELHLIHYSYGVNSTEKGDLSSESTVSRIRTEHFPLTLESARPSHTSQYLCASSVGRDYNEQFFGPGTRLTVL.

This clone was counted at least ten times. The chain couples TRBV30 to TRBJ1-6, with D perhaps TRBD1 (5 bases). The CDR3 length is 14 residues. Germline assignment: CDR1 GTSNPN and CDR2 SVGIG (reference sequence). With 3 bases removed from V and 9 bases from J, the gap between germline ends came to 15 bases. The CDR3 sequence is CAWRNKARASPLHF. The CDR3 nucleotides are TGTGCCTGGAGGAATAAGGCCAGGGCTTCACCCCTCCACTTT. The full variable domain, its missing parts supplied by reference TRBV30 and TRBJ1-6, is SQTIHQWPATLVQPVGSPLSLECTVEGTSNPNLYWYRQAAGRGLQLLFYSVGIGQISSEVPQNLSASRPQDRQFILSSKKLLLSDSGFYLCAWRNKARASPLHFGNGTRLTVT.

The J gene is TRBJ1-4, the V gene TRBV12-5; 7 bases align to TRBD1. The CDR3 length is 14 residues. Germline assignment: CDR1 LGHNT and CDR2 FRNRAP. The trim removed 7 bases at V and 5 bases at J, leaving 7 bases unmatched. CDR3 bases: TGTGCTAGTGCCGAGGACAGGCCCAATGAAAAACTGTTTTTT. It specifies CASAEDRPNEKLFF.

This chain uses TRBV3-1 (or the pseudogene TRBV3-2) with TRBJ1-4, with 8 bases matching TRBD1. The junction had 6 bases not matched to a gene; V was cut back by 0 bases and J by 6 bases. CDR1 and CDR2 (germline): LGHDT, YNNKEL (reference sequence). The CDR3 sequence is 16 residues long. In nucleotides, the CDR3 is TGTGCCAGCAGCCAAGAGGCGGGGACAGGAGATGAAAAACTGTTTTTT. Translation: CASSQEAGTGDEKLFF.

The chain uses TRBV7-2 and TRBJ2-1; 15 bases line up with TRBD2. J was trimmed by 10 bases and V by 1 base; bases with no gene match: 11. The CDR3 covers 18 residues. Germline assignment: CDR1 SGHTA and CDR2 FQGNSA. CDR3 sequence reads: CASSLGTPAGLAGGEQFF. The CDR3 DNA reads TGTGCCAGCAGCTTAGGAACACCGGCGGGACTAGCGGGGGGCGAGCAGTTCTTC.

The chain couples TRBV9 to TRBJ1-2, with D possibly matching TRBD1 (5 bases). The CDR3 covers 15 residues. CDR1 is SGDLS, CDR2 YYNGEE, per germline. Trimming shortened V by 4 bases and J by 8 bases, and 21 bases separated the two germline ends. The CDR3 nucleotides read TGTGCCAGCAGCACCCTCGGGACTTCAGGCGGAGGCTACACCTTC. It yields the protein CASSTLGTSGGGYTF. Using reference TRBV9 and TRBJ1-2 for the parts outside the CDR3, the full variable domain is DSGVTQTPKHLITATGQRVTLRCSPRSGDLSVYWYQQSLDQGLQFLIQYYNGEERAKGNILERFSAQQFPDLHSELNLSSLELGDSALYFCASSTLGTSGGGYTFGSGTRLTVV.

V gene TRBV7-6 combines with J gene TRBJ1-2; a possible D gene is TRBD1 (5 bases). CDR3 length equals 18 residues. V dropped 5 bases and J dropped 4 bases, with 26 bases sitting between them. Germline V gene lookup returns CDR1 SGHVS and CDR2 FNYEAQ. The CDR3 loop is CASSRLPTALRVGYGYTF. The CDR3 DNA reads as TGTGCCAGCAGCCGATTACCGACAGCTCTAAGAGTAGGCTATGGCTACACCTTC.

This clone was seen only a few times. The chain employs TRBV5-1 and TRBJ2-3, with unresolved D. This CDR3 comprises 16 residues. The V and J ends lost 5 bases and 2 bases respectively, with 18 bases between them. In germline, CDR1 is SGHRS, CDR2 YFSETQ. CDR3 amino acids: CASRSGGGRTTDTQYF. The DNA for the CDR3 is TGCGCCAGCAGAAGTGGTGGCGGCCGAACCACAGATACGCAGTATTTT.

The genes are TRBV13 and TRBJ1-6, with 7 bases that match TRBD1. Germline CDR1 reads PRHDT; CDR2 reads FYEKMQ (reference sequence). The V gene end was trimmed by 10 bases and the J gene end by 9 bases; junction bases not matched to a gene: 12. The CDR3 totals 14 residues. Here the CDR3 reads CATTPRDSGSPLHF. The CDR3 nucleotides are TGTGCCACTACGCCCCGGGACAGTGGTTCACCCCTCCACTTT.

The chain is built from TRBV30 and TRBJ2-1; 11 positions agree with TRBD2. The CDR3 runs to 19 residues. Trimming took 0 bases from V and 0 from J; bases not matched to a gene: 10. The germline V gene has CDR1 GTSNPN and CDR2 SVGIG (reference sequence). The CDR3 sequence is CAWSVLVAGGSSSYNEQFF. The CDR3 region has the DNA TGTGCCTGGAGTGTACTGGTAGCGGGAGGGTCCAGCTCCTACAATGAGCAGTTCTTC.